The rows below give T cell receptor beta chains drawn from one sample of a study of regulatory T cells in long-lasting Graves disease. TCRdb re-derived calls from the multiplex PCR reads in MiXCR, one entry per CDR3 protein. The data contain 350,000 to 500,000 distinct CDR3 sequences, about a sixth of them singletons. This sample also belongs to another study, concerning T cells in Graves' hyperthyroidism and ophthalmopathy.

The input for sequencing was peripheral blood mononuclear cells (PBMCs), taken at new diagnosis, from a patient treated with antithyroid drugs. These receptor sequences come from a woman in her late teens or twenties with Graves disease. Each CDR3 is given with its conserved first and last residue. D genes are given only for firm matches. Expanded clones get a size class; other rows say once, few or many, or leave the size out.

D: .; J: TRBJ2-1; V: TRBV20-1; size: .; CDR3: CSARNRASYNEQFF; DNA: TGCAGTGCTAGAAACAGGGCCTCCTACAATGAGCAGTTCTTC
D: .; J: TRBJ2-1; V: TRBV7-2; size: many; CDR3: CASSPLGPSYNEQFF; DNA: TGTGCCAGCAGCCCGCTAGGTCCTTCCTACAATGAGCAGTTCTTC
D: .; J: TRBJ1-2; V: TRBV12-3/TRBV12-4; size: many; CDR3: CASREPGQIGYGYTF; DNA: TGTGCCAGCAGAGAACCAGGACAGATAGGCTATGGCTACACCTTC
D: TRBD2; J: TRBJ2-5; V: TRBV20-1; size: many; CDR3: CSAETSGRVGGETQYF; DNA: TGCAGTGCCGAAACTAGCGGGAGAGTTGGAGGCGAGACCCAGTACTTC
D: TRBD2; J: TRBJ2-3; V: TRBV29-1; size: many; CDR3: CSVEDGTSGFSTDTQYF; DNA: TGCAGCGTTGAAGATGGGACTAGCGGGTTCTCCACAGATACGCAGTATTTT
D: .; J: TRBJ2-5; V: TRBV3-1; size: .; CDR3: CASSQTGGADLFETQYF; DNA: TGTGCCAGCAGCCAAACCGGGGGAGCGGACCTATTCGAGACCCAGTACTTC
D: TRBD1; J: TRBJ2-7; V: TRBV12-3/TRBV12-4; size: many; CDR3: CASSQEGTGIYEQYF; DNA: TGTGCCAGCAGCCAAGAGGGGACAGGGATCTACGAGCAGTACTTC
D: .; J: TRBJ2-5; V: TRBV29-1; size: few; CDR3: CSVGEGETQYF; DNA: TGCAGCGTTGGAGAGGGGGAGACCCAGTACTTC
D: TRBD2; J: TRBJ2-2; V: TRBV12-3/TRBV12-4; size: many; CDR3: CASSPGLANGELFF; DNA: TGTGCCAGCAGTCCGGGACTAGCAAACGGGGAGCTGTTTTTT
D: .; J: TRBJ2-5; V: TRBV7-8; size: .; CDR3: CASSSEGFYHWRETQYF; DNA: TGTGCCAGCAGCTCCGAGGGGTTTTATCATTGGAGGGAGACCCAGTACTTC
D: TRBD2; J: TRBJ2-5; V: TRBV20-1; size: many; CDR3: CSARPSGYEAQYF; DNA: TGCAGTGCTAGACCTAGCGGTTATGAGGCCCAGTACTTC
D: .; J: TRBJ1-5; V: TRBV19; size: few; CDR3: CASSIGRTRDFRSNQPQHF; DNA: TGTGCCAGTAGTATCGGCCGTACCAGGGATTTTAGGAGCAATCAGCCCCAGCATTTT
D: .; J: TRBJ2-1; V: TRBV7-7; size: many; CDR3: CASSLVLGTSSYNEQFF; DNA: TGTGCTAGCAGCTTAGTGCTTGGGACGAGCTCCTACAATGAGCAGTTCTTC
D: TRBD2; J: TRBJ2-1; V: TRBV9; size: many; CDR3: CASSPPTLAGDGEQFF; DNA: TGTGCCAGCAGCCCCCCAACTCTAGCGGGAGATGGGGAGCAGTTCTTC
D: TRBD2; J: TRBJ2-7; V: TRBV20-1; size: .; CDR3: CSAPPGTSVGREQYF; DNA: TGCAGTGCGCCGCCCGGGACTAGCGTGGGAAGGGAGCAGTACTTC
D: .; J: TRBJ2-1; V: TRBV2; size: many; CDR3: CASRREAYNEQFF; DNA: TGTGCCAGCAGGAGGGAGGCCTACAATGAGCAGTTCTTC
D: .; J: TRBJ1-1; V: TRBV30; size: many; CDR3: CAWSVWRLNTEAFF; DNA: TGTGCCTGGAGTGTTTGGAGGCTGAACACTGAAGCTTTCTTT
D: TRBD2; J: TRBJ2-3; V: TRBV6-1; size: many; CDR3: CASSVTSGSLDTQYF; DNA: TGTGCCAGCAGCGTTACTAGCGGGAGTTTGGATACGCAGTATTTT
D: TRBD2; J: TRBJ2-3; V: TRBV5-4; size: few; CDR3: CASSLRGGRDTQYF; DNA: TGTGCCAGCAGCTTGCGGGGAGGGAGAGATACGCAGTATTTT
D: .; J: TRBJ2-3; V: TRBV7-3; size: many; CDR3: CASSSSGPPDTQYF; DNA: TGTGCCAGCAGCTCCTCTGGCCCCCCAGATACGCAGTATTTT
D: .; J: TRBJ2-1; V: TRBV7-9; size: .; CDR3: CASSFGQGNNEQFF; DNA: TGTGCCAGCAGCTTTGGGCAGGGGAACAATGAGCAGTTCTTC
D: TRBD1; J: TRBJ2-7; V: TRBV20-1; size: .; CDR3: CSAARDRGSYEQYF; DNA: TGCAGTGCTGCCCGGGACAGGGGGTCCTACGAGCAGTACTTC
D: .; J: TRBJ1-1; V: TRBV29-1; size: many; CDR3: CSVQGANTEAFF; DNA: TGCAGCGTACAGGGTGCTAACACTGAAGCTTTCTTT
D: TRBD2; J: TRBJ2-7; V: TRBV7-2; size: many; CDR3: CASSLALASGQYF; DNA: TGTGCCAGCAGCTTAGCGCTGGCTAGCGGGCAGTACTTC
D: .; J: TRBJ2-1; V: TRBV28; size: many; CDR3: CASSIGGGDKFF; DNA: TGTGCCAGCTCCATCGGTGGGGGAGATAAGTTCTTC
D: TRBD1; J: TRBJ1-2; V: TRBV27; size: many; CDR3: CASSPRGRGTNYGYTF; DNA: TGTGCCAGCAGCCCCCGGGGCAGGGGGACTAACTATGGCTACACCTTC
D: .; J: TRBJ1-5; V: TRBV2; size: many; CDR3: CASSEGGRRSNQPQHF; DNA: TGTGCCAGCAGTGAAGGGGGCAGGAGAAGCAATCAGCCCCAGCATTTT
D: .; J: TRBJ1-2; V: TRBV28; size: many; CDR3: CASSPRGTTNYGYTF; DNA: TGTGCCAGCAGTCCGCGGGGGACCACTAACTATGGCTACACCTTC
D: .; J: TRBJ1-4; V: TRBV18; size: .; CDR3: CASSTGRGEKLFF; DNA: TGTGCCAGCTCTACAGGGCGGGGAGAAAAACTGTTTTTT
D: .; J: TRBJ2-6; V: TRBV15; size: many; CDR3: CATSRDPSIGANVLTF; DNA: TGTGCCACCAGCAGAGATCCGAGTATTGGGGCCAACGTCCTGACTTTC
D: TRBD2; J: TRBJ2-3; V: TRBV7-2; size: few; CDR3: CASSSPLTSGLGMGTDTQYF; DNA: TGTGCCAGCAGCTCCCCCTTGACTAGCGGGCTAGGGATGGGCACAGATACGCAGTATTTT
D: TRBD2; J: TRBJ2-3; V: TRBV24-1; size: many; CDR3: CATSDHLAGDTDTQYF; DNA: TGTGCCACCAGTGACCATCTAGCGGGAGACACAGATACGCAGTATTTT